A single sample gave rise to the 7 T cell receptor beta chains below, sequenced in a study of T cells in Graves' hyperthyroidism and ophthalmopathy (dated 2019 in TCRdb). Receptor libraries were prepared by multiplex PCR. TCRdb lists the instrument as Illumina HiSeq 2000. The TCR beta CDR3 regions were amplified from RNA transcripts. For the first round of RT-PCR on the TCR CDR3, the HTBI primer set was used together with the Qiagen OneStep RT-PCR kit. The public reads were quality trimmed at Q25 with fastp and then assembled into clones with MiXCR by TCRdb, keeping productive beta chains. Rows are combined by CDR3 protein, so each entry shows the most common genes and DNA. In this sample the table shows more than 300,000 distinct CDR3 sequences, about 18% of which occur a single time. The ten largest account for 35% to 50% of the sample. Input material: blood. Receptor source: a man aged 18 to 30 with Graves' ophthalmopathy.

The chain has TRBV7-8 and TRBJ1-5; D possibly corresponds to TRBD1 (6 bases). Germline assignment: CDR1 SGHVS and CDR2 FQNEAQ. V lost 3 bases, J lost 3 bases, and 9 bases lay in between. The CDR3 has 14 residues. The CDR3 DNA is TGTGCCAGCAGCTTGGGACACTACAATCAGCCCCAGCATTTT. Protein sequence: CASSLGHYNQPQHF.

This clonotype occurred many times. The chain carries TRBV7-9 and TRBJ2-5; D is undetermined. CDR1 is SEHNR and CDR2 is FQNEAQ in the germline V gene (reference sequence). The CDR3 is 14 residues long. The ends were cut back, 5 bases at V and 5 bases at J, with 15 bases in the middle. The CDR3 DNA sequence: TGTGCCAGCAGCCTACCCCTCGGGCGGGAGACCCAGTACTTC. Its protein product is CASSLPLGRETQYF.

The table lists this clonotype with many counts. The chain recombines TRBV2 with TRBJ2-3; tentatively, D is TRBD2 (5 bases). The V end lost 7 bases, the J end lost 1 base, and 18 bases lay between the germline ends. Looked up from germline, CDR1 is SNHLY and CDR2 is FYNNEI. This CDR3 has 16 residues. The CDR3 loop reads CASNPSSSAGTDTQYF. The CDR3 nucleotides read TGTGCCAGCAACCCCTCTAGCTCCGCTGGCACAGATACGCAGTATTTT.

With regard to this clonotype: A much larger clone lies a single base off, so this may be a read error. The V call is TRBV27, the J call TRBJ2-1; D is perhaps TRBD1 (6 bases). Germline CDR1 reads MNHEY; CDR2 reads SMNVEV (reference sequence). The CDR3 length is 15 residues. For the CDR3, the DNA is TGTGCCAGCAGTTTAGAGGGGGATCTGTACAATGAGCAGTCCTTC. Translating it yields CASSLEGDLYNEQSF.

This chain links TRBV20-1 with TRBJ1-6; no clear D. The germline V gene encodes CDR1 DFQATT and CDR2 SNEGSKA (reference sequence). CDR3 length equals 12 residues. Trimming pared 6 bases from V and 10 bases from J, leaving 13 bases between. The CDR3 spells CSAETHESPLHF. In DNA form, the CDR3 reads TGCAGTGCCGAGACCCATGAGTCACCCCTCCACTTT.

This clonotype was observed a few times. The rearrangement joins TRBV19 to TRBJ1-1; 7 bases match TRBD1. The V segment lost 5 bases and the J segment 1 base; nucleotides outside the gene matches: 10. Germline CDR1 and CDR2: LNHDA and SQIVND (reference sequence). This CDR3 is 16 amino acids long. For the CDR3, the DNA is TGTGCCAGTAGTTCACTAGGGGGCCCTAAGAACACTGAAGCTTTCTTT. Protein: CASSSLGGPKNTEAFF.

This clonotype was seen more than once but under ten times. The J gene is TRBJ2-5, the V gene TRBV6-1; 12 bases match TRBD1. Germline CDR1 reads MNHNS; CDR2 reads SASEGT. This CDR3 has 16 residues. The V and J ends lost 6 bases and 4 bases, in that order; junction bases with no gene match: 9. The CDR3 loop reads CASRFTPGQGAETQYF. CDR3 nucleotide sequence: TGTGCCAGCAGATTCACACCGGGACAGGGGGCAGAGACCCAGTACTTC.